The source of this TCR beta chain is a study of blood T cell repertoires in COVID-19. As for the study in general: From the United States, Italy and Spain came samples of acute and convalescent COVID-19. T cells, B-cell-depleted T cells, or PBMCs provided the cDNA or gDNA that served as material.

As handled by the study authors: Reference gene primer amplification in the assay estimated nucleated cell counts. TCRdb's table, derived via immunoSEQ multiplex PCR, lists solely in-frame clones and lacks some. V and J calls and clone size are copied from that table; D and trimming were computed from the DNA. The data show about 33,000 clones, approximately 86% seen once. This clone came up a few times. There are 14 residues in the CDR3. The ends were cut back, 4 bases at V and 9 bases at J, with 17 bases in the middle. Germline-derived CDR1 and CDR2 are SGHTS and YDEGEE. Source material: peripheral blood. This receptor was identified in a human donor in a cohort sampled during active COVID-19. The chain employs TRBV5-8 and TRBJ2-1; D might be TRBD1 (7 bases). The DNA of the CDR3 is TGTGCCAGCAGCAAGGCCAGGGGGGCGGGTGAGCAGTTCTTC. Protein: CASSKARGAGEQFF.